One and the same sample provided the 9 T cell receptor beta chains below, sequenced in a study of cytomegalovirus exposure and HLA in healthy donors. The PCR had 60 Vbeta and 13 Jbeta primers. Measured with immunoSEQ multiplex PCR; TCRdb has only the in-frame clones, and not every one. The data hold some 140,000 clones, with approximately 74% observed a single time. Sequencing input: PBMCs. The source is a man aged 25-40 years in good health and CMV-seronegative.

This clone was detected a few times. The chain links TRBV5-4 to TRBJ2-7; the match to TRBD2 covers 7 bases. CDR3 size: 16 residues. Germline V lookup: CDR1 SGHNT, CDR2 YYREEE (reference sequence). Losses at the gene ends were 3 bases for V and 0 bases for J; bases not matched to a gene: 9. The CDR3 sequence: CASSSAVSGISYEQYF. The CDR3 DNA reads TGTGCCAGCAGCTCGGCCGTGAGCGGGATCTCCTACGAGCAGTACTTC.

CDR3 in DNA: TGTGCCAGTAGTCACCGCGGGGAGGGCACCGGGGAGCTGTTTTTT. Translated: CASSHRGEGTGELFF. The rearrangement links TRBV19 to TRBJ2-2, with TRBD2 matching 7 bases. The CDR3 consists of 15 residues. Germline CDR1 reads LNHDA; CDR2 reads SQIVND (reference sequence). With 5 bases clipped from V and 4 bases from J, the junction kept 7 bases outside the gene matches.

The V call is TRBV9, the J call TRBJ2-3; 10 nucleotides align to TRBD2. The V segment lost 3 bases and the J segment 4 bases; nucleotides outside the gene matches: 8. The CDR3 has 16 residues. Germline CDR1 and CDR2: SGDLS and YYNGEE. CDR3 sequence: CASSATGTSASDTQYF. CDR3 DNA sequence: TGTGCCAGCAGCGCAACCGGGACTAGCGCTTCAGATACGCAGTATTTT.

The chain has TRBV2 and TRBJ1-1; D gene uncertain. Trimming cost V 10 bases and J 1 base, with 10 bases left between them. Germline CDR1 is SNHLY and CDR2 is FYNNEI. The CDR3 has 12 residues. For the CDR3, the DNA is TGTGCCACCCTCCGCGGGAACACTGAAGCTTTCTTT. Amino acid sequence: CATLRGNTEAFF.

This chain uses TRBV27 with TRBJ1-5, with 7 positions matching TRBD1. The V segment lost 5 bases and the J segment 1 base; nucleotides outside the gene matches: 5. Germline CDR1 is MNHEY and CDR2 is SMNVEV (reference sequence). CDR3 length: 15 amino acids. This CDR3 reads CASSKTGSSNQPQHF. The CDR3 nucleotides are TGTGCCAGCAGTAAGACAGGGTCGAGCAATCAGCCCCAGCATTTT.

The V and J genes are TRBV7-2 and TRBJ1-1; D is undetermined. CDR1 and CDR2 (germline): SGHTA, FQGNSA. The CDR3 runs 13 residues. V was pared by 2 bases and J by 2 bases, with 6 bases between. The CDR3 DNA follows: TGTGCCAGCAGCTTATCCCTTAACACTGAAGCTTTCTTT. Amino acid sequence: CASSLSLNTEAFF.

The chain employs TRBV29-1 and TRBJ1-2, with 10 bases lining up with TRBD1. The V gene end was trimmed by 7 bases and the J gene end by 2 bases; junction bases not matched to a gene: 4. The CDR3 has 13 residues. Germline V gene sequence: CDR1 SQVTM, CDR2 ANQGSEA. The CDR3 nucleotides are TGCAGCGGTGGGACAGGGGACAACTATGGCTACACCTTC. Amino acid sequence: CSGGTGDNYGYTF.

This clone was counted once. This sequence joins TRBV11-1 and TRBJ2-2, with D possibly TRBD2 on 7 matching bases. Trimming shortened V by 5 bases and J by 5 bases, and 15 bases separated the two germline ends. Germline lookup yields CDR1 SGHAT and CDR2 FQDESV (reference sequence). There are 15 residues in the CDR3. As DNA, the CDR3 is TGTGCCAGCAGCCGGGGGGCTGGGTTGACCGGGGAGCTGTTTTTT. Translating it yields CASSRGAGLTGELFF. Based on the CDR3 plus reference TRBV11-1 and TRBJ2-2, the full variable domain is EAEVAQSPRYKITEKSQAVAFWCDPISGHATLYWYRQILGQGPELLVQFQDESVVDDSQLPKDRFSAERLKGVDSTLKIQPAELGDSAMYLCASSRGAGLTGELFFGEGSRLTVL.

This chain uses TRBV19 with TRBJ2-2; 7 bases map to TRBD1. CDR3 length: 15 residues. The V gene end was trimmed by 10 bases and the J gene end by 1 base; junction bases not matched to a gene: 9. The germline gives CDR1 LNHDA, CDR2 SQIVND (reference sequence). The DNA for the CDR3 is TGTGCCACCAAAAGCAACAGGGGGAACACCGGGGAGCTGTTTTTT. It specifies CATKSNRGNTGELFF. Looking up the rest from reference TRBV19 and TRBJ2-2 gives the full variable domain: DGGITQSPKYLFRKEGQNVTLSCEQNLNHDAMYWYRQDPGQGLRLIYYSQIVNDFQKGDIAEGYSVSREKKESFPLTVTSAQKNPTAFYLCATKSNRGNTGELFFGEGSRLTVL.